The 19 T cell receptor beta chains listed next were all sequenced from one sample in a study of early T cells in non-severe SARS-CoV-2 infection. TCRdb processed the 5' RACE reads anew with MiXCR; each CDR3 protein has one entry. The table lists some 57,000 distinct CDR3 sequences, around 9.3% of them singletons, with around 3.7% in the top ten. Sample: whole blood, taken at baseline. All receptors come from an adult who was a healthcare worker with PCR-confirmed SARS-CoV-2 infection or an uninfected control (not recorded which).

This clonotype has a handful of counts. CDR3 sequence reads: CASSGGTIAYEQYF. The CDR3 coding sequence is TGTGCCAGCAGCGGGGGGACAATAGCCTACGAGCAGTACTTC. V and J are TRBV9 and TRBJ2-7; tentatively, D is TRBD1 (6 bases). Germline loops: CDR1 SGDLS, CDR2 YYNGEE. The germline V and J ends were trimmed by 3 bases and 2 bases, with 12 bases remaining between them. The length of the CDR3 is 14 residues.

This clonotype showed up just a few times. The rearrangement uses TRBV4-2 and TRBJ2-7; TRBD1 agrees at 10 bases. Germline lookup yields CDR1 LGHNA and CDR2 YNFKEQ. This CDR3 is built from 19 residues. The J segment lost 4 bases and the V segment lost 0 bases, leaving 15 bases of the junction unmatched. CDR3 bases: TGTGCCAGCAGCCAAGAAAGTTATGTCGGGACAGGGGTGATGTACGAGCAGTACTTC. This translates into CASSQESYVGTGVMYEQYF.

J is TRBJ2-7 and V is TRBV20-1, with D unresolved. Trimming removed 6 bases at V and 3 bases at J, with 9 bases between. The CDR3 has 11 residues. The germline V gene has CDR1 DFQATT and CDR2 SNEGSKA (reference sequence). The CDR3 DNA follows: TGCAGTGCAACAGTACTCTACGAGCAGTACTTC. Translated: CSATVLYEQYF.

This clonotype was detected only a few times. The J gene is TRBJ1-6, the V gene TRBV6-5, with D maybe TRBD1 (6 bases). Trimming pared 6 bases from V and 8 bases from J, leaving 20 bases between. This CDR3 is built from 16 residues. Germline-derived CDR1 and CDR2 are MNHEY and SVGAGI. The DNA for the CDR3 is TGTGCCAGCAGCCTCCCCAGCAGGGGTGGTCATTCACCCCTCCACTTT. Protein sequence: CASSLPSRGGHSPLHF.

This clonotype was seen only a few times. The CDR3 nucleotides read TGTGCCAGCAGCGAGGTCGGTGGGATGGGGATAAAAATCACAGATACGCAGTATTTT. It yields the protein CASSEVGGMGIKITDTQYF. The chain couples TRBV21-1 to TRBJ2-3. TRBV21-1 is annotated as a pseudogene. The CDR3 sequence is 19 residues long.

This clonotype was recorded a few times. This rearrangement joins TRBV18 to TRBJ2-2; possibly TRBD1 for D (5 bases). Per germline, CDR1 KGHSH and CDR2 LQKENI. V was pared by 4 bases and J by 0 bases, with 9 bases between. The CDR3 has 15 residues. The CDR3 sequence is CASSQQDTNTGELFF. In nucleotides, the CDR3 is TGTGCCAGCTCACAACAGGACACGAACACCGGGGAGCTGTTTTTT.

This clonotype showed up many times. V gene TRBV5-1 combines with J gene TRBJ2-1; D may match TRBD1 or TRBD2 (5 bases each). Trimming removed 5 bases at V and 2 bases at J, with 11 bases between. The CDR3 has 14 residues. CDR1 is SGHRS, CDR2 YFSETQ, per germline. The CDR3 sequence: CASSWDRAYNEQFF. CDR3 in DNA: TGCGCCAGCAGTTGGGACCGGGCCTACAATGAGCAGTTCTTC.

This clonotype came up a few times. The chain combines TRBV5-1 with TRBJ2-2; TRBD1 might be the D (6 bases). Germline V gives CDR1 SGHRS, CDR2 YFSETQ. The germline V and J ends were trimmed by 0 bases and 8 bases, with 14 bases remaining between them. The CDR3 has 15 amino acids. The CDR3 region is CASSLEARGSGELFF. The CDR3 region has the DNA TGCGCCAGCAGCTTGGAAGCCAGGGGAAGTGGGGAGCTGTTTTTT. The complete variable domain, with remaining parts taken from reference TRBV5-1 and TRBJ2-2, reads KAGVTQTPRYLIKTRGQQVTLSCSPISGHRSVSWYQQTPGQGLQFLFEYFSETQRNKGNFPGRFSGRQFSNSRSEMNVSTLELGDSALYLCASSLEARGSGELFFGEGSRLTVL.

This clonotype has at least ten counts. V gene TRBV10-3 combines with J gene TRBJ2-2; D ambiguous. Trimming removed 3 bases at V and 2 bases at J, with 7 bases between. CDR1 is ENHRY and CDR2 is SYGVKD in the germline V gene. There are 14 residues in the CDR3. Here the CDR3 reads CAISEGSNTGELFF. As DNA, the CDR3 is TGTGCCATCAGTGAAGGATCAAACACCGGGGAGCTGTTTTTT.

CDR3 nucleotides: TGTGCCAGCAGCTCGGGAAAGGGCTATAATTCACCCCTCCACTTT. This encodes CASSSGKGYNSPLHF. This chain links TRBV13 with TRBJ1-6; D gene unclear. The germline V gene has CDR1 PRHDT and CDR2 FYEKMQ (reference sequence). The ends were cut back, 4 bases at V and 3 bases at J, with 10 bases in the middle. The CDR3 consists of 15 residues.

The chain links TRBV30 to TRBJ2-7, with D perhaps matching TRBD2 (5 bases). CDR3 length: 12 amino acids. Germline V CDR1 and CDR2: GTSNPN, SVGIG (reference sequence). Between the trimmed V and J ends, which lost 2 bases and 0 bases, there was a span of 5 bases. The CDR3 nucleotides read TGTGCCTGGAGTCGGGACTCCTACGAGCAGTACTTC. Translated, it gives CAWSRDSYEQYF.

This chain links TRBV6-5 with TRBJ2-5, with D possibly TRBD2 on 5 matching bases. Germline values: CDR1 MNHEY, CDR2 SVGAGI. The CDR3 has 15 amino acids. V lost 3 bases, J lost 6 bases, and 17 bases lay in between. This CDR3 is CASSYERMGQKTQYF. Written as DNA, the CDR3 is TGTGCCAGCAGTTATGAGCGGATGGGCCAGAAGACCCAGTACTTC.

This clonotype was detected many times. The gene calls are TRBV12-3 or TRBV12-4 and TRBJ2-2, with D unresolved. The CDR3 contains 11 residues. V was pared by 11 bases and J by 5 bases, with 9 bases between. CDR3 sequence reads: CAARRTGELFF. The DNA for the CDR3 is TGTGCCGCCAGACGTACCGGGGAGCTGTTTTTT.

CDR3 nucleotide sequence: TGTGCCAGCAGCCCACAAACCGGGGGAATGATCCACGAGCAGTACTTC. Translation gives CASSPQTGGMIHEQYF. The J gene is TRBJ2-7, the V gene TRBV7-8; weak D call: TRBD2 (6 bases). This CDR3 has 16 residues. V was pared by 5 bases and J by 5 bases, with 22 bases between. The germline CDR1 and CDR2 sequences are SGHVS and FQNEAQ.

V usage is TRBV14 and J usage is TRBJ2-7; 8 bases map to TRBD2. From germline, CDR1 is SGHDN and CDR2 FVKESK. Unmatched junction bases numbered 4, after V lost 4 bases and J lost 2 bases. The CDR3 covers 14 residues. The CDR3 reads CASSRAGAPYEQYF. The DNA for the CDR3 is TGTGCCAGCAGCCGAGCGGGAGCCCCCTACGAGCAGTACTTC.

Remarks on this clonotype: Relative to the germline gene, one junction end is altered; a read error may explain this. This chain uses TRBV7-7 with TRBJ2-5; perhaps D is TRBD1 or TRBD2 (6 bases each). Germline V lookup: CDR1 SSHAT, CDR2 FNYEAQ (reference sequence). The CDR3 contains 15 residues. The CDR3 reads CASSPGTGTKETQYF. In DNA, the CDR3 is TGTGCTAGCAGCCCCGGGACTGGGACAAAAGAGACCCAGTACTTC. The variable domain in full, completed from reference TRBV7-7 and TRBJ2-5, reads GAGVSQSPRYKVTKRGQDVTLRCDPISSHATLYWYQQALGQGPEFLTYFNYEAQPDKSGLPSDRFSAERPEGSISTLTIQRTEQRDSAMYRCASSPGTGTKETQYFGPGTRLLVL.

The V gene is TRBV19, the J gene TRBJ1-2; the D gene is possibly TRBD1 (5 bases). The length of the CDR3 is 16 residues. The V gene's germline CDR1 is LNHDA and CDR2 SQIVND (reference sequence). V lost 5 bases and J lost 1, with 17 bases in between. CDR3: CASSPRRRRGNYGYTF. CDR3 coding DNA: TGTGCCAGTAGTCCCCGACGTAGGAGGGGTAACTATGGCTACACCTTC. The whole variable domain, remainder taken from reference TRBV19 and TRBJ1-2, is DGGITQSPKYLFRKEGQNVTLSCEQNLNHDAMYWYRQDPGQGLRLIYYSQIVNDFQKGDIAEGYSVSREKKESFPLTVTSAQKNPTAFYLCASSPRRRRGNYGYTFGSGTRLTVV.

This clonotype was detected a few times. The junction does not match germline at one end; this may be a read error. The V call is TRBV7-7, the J call TRBJ2-5; maybe TRBD2 (5 bases). The CDR3 totals 12 residues. Per germline, CDR1 SSHAT and CDR2 FNYEAQ (reference sequence). CDR3 DNA: TGTGCTAGCAGCTTAGCGTACGGGACCCAGTACTTC. This encodes CASSLAYGTQYF.

This clonotype was recorded many times. This chain connects TRBV10-3 to TRBJ2-7; TRBD1 might be the D (6 bases). Germline values: CDR1 ENHRY, CDR2 SYGVKD. Between the trimmed V and J ends, which lost 7 bases and 3 bases, there was a span of 16 bases. The CDR3 is 14 residues long. The CDR3 sequence: CAIMNPGQGYEQYF. The DNA for the CDR3 is TGTGCCATCATGAACCCGGGACAAGGCTACGAGCAGTACTTC.